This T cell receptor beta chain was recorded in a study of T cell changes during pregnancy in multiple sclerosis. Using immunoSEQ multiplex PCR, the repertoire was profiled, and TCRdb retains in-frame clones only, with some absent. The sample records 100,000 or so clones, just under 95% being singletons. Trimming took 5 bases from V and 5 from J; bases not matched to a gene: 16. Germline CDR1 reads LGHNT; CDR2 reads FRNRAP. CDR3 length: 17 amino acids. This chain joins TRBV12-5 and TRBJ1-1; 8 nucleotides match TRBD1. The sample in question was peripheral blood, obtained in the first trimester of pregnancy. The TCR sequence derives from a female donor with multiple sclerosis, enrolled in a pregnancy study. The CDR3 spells CASGTDRGTDIGTEAFF. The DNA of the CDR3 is TGTGCTAGTGGTACCGACAGGGGCACAGATATCGGGACTGAAGCTTTCTTT.